Sequencing of this T cell receptor (beta chain) was carried out in a study of shared T cell receptors in the human thymus. Some clones are missing from TCRdb's copy, which holds only in-frame ones; the method was immunoSEQ multiplex PCR. The data contain 650,000 to 950,000 clones, around 85% of them singletons. In its sample, this clone was seen once. This sample also belongs to another study, concerning human thymus T cells. That publication notes: Infants, healthy and Finnish, who were having corrective surgery for congenital heart defects served as donors. Resections removed during corrective heart surgery provided the thymus tissue used. Seemingly biased V and J gene usage marked thymic and blood repertoires. Related research described strongly overlapping thymic repertoires in unrelated people.

Source material: thymocytes. This TCR derives from a girl in the first two years of life with a congenital heart defect.

CDR3 nucleotides: TGCGCCAGCATGCCGGGACAGGCGCTACAAGAGACCCAGTACTTC. It translates to CASMPGQALQETQYF. This rearrangement joins TRBV10-2 to TRBJ2-5; 8 bases fit TRBD1. Trimming at V came to 7 bases and at J to 2 bases, leaving 9 bases not matched to a gene. This CDR3 is built from 15 residues. From germline, CDR1 is WSHSY and CDR2 SAAADI.